The 20 T cell receptor beta chains presented below share a single source sample, sequenced in a study of blood T cell repertoires in COVID-19 (dated by TCRdb to 2018 to 2020). Receptors were amplified or captured by the immunoSEQ multiplex PCR assay. TCRdb took this table from immuneACCESS and kept in-frame rearrangements with V and J called. Such tables lack part of the clones; where checked against another copy, unresolved V genes explain under half of the gap, and the rest is unexplained. The sample table lists 270,000 or so clones, over 80% of them with a count of one. Clones ranked in the top ten supply roughly 4% of the sample. The sequencing sample was made of PBMCs or T cells enriched from blood (not recorded which). Receptor source: a woman aged 25 to 39 with acute COVID-19.

The rearrangement uses TRBV18 and TRBJ2-1; 10 positions match TRBD2. The V gene end was trimmed by 3 bases and the J gene end by 8 bases; junction bases not matched to a gene: 4. CDR3 length: 14 residues. Germline V gene data show CDR1 as KGHSH and CDR2 as LQKENI. The CDR3 is CASSPRLAGDEQFF. CDR3 nucleotides: TGTGCCAGCTCACCGCGGCTAGCGGGAGATGAGCAGTTCTTC.

The chain is built from TRBV12-3 or TRBV12-4 and TRBJ2-1; D is unclear. The V end lost 6 bases, the J end lost 8 bases, and 11 bases lay between the germline ends. CDR3 length: 12 amino acids. This CDR3 is CASSPPGDEQFF. CDR3 sequence (DNA): TGTGCCAGCAGCCCTCCAGGCGATGAGCAGTTCTTC.

The chain uses TRBV28 and TRBJ1-5, with TRBD1 identical over 7 bases. This CDR3 is built from 14 residues. The V gene's germline CDR1 is MDHEN and CDR2 SYDVKM. The V gene end was trimmed by 4 bases and the J gene end by 5 bases; junction bases not matched to a gene: 5. CDR3: CASSYQGGYQPQHF. CDR3 nucleotide sequence: TGTGCCAGCAGTTACCAGGGGGGTTATCAGCCCCAGCATTTT. Full variable domain (missing parts from reference TRBV28 and TRBJ1-5): DVKVTQSSRYLVKRTGEKVFLECVQDMDHENMFWYRQDPGLGLRLIYFSYDVKMKEKGDIPEGYSVSREKKERFSLILESASTNQTSMYLCASSYQGGYQPQHFGDGTRLSIL.

This chain uses TRBV4-2 with TRBJ2-2; no reliable D call. The CDR3 sequence is 14 residues long. Germline V gene sequence: CDR1 LGHNA, CDR2 YNFKEQ. Trimming left V 1 base short and J 3 bases short, with 6 bases between. The CDR3 reads CASSQVSDTGELFF. For the CDR3, the DNA is TGTGCCAGCAGCCAAGTATCAGACACCGGGGAGCTGTTTTTT.

The V gene is TRBV18, the J gene TRBJ1-1; D is unresolved. Germline loops: CDR1 KGHSH, CDR2 LQKENI. Trimming removed 1 base at V and 6 bases at J, with 6 bases between. CDR3 size: 12 residues. The CDR3 bases are TGTGCCAGCTCACCACGGGCCTCTGAAGCTTTCTTT. Protein product: CASSPRASEAFF.

The chain uses TRBV6-1 and TRBJ2-1; TRBD2 matches at 9 bases. Looked up from germline, CDR1 is MNHNS and CDR2 is SASEGT. V was clipped by 4 bases and J by 2 bases; unmatched bases: 6. CDR3 length equals 16 residues. As DNA, the CDR3 is TGTGCCAGCAGTGGGATGGTAGCGGGAGCCTACAATGAGCAGTTCTTC. Protein product: CASSGMVAGAYNEQFF.

The V call is TRBV7-9, the J call TRBJ1-3, with 8 bases that match TRBD1. The J segment lost 0 bases and the V segment lost 5 bases, leaving 3 bases of the junction unmatched. This CDR3 contains 15 residues. Looked up from germline, CDR1 is SEHNR and CDR2 is FQNEAQ (reference sequence). The CDR3 DNA follows: TGTGCCAGCAGCCCACAGGGGGACTCTGGAAACACCATATATTTT. This translates into CASSPQGDSGNTIYF.

The rearrangement uses TRBV14 and TRBJ1-6; possibly TRBD1 for D (6 bases). CDR3 length: 13 amino acids. The V and J ends lost 4 bases and 8 bases respectively, with 9 bases between them. CDR1 is SGHDN and CDR2 is FVKESK in the germline V gene. The CDR3 sequence: CASSRRQDSPLHF. The CDR3 region has the DNA TGTGCCAGCAGCCGTCGACAGGATTCACCCCTCCACTTT.

The chain has TRBV28 and TRBJ2-7; 7 bases line up with TRBD2. This CDR3 comprises 15 residues. CDR1 and CDR2 from the germline V gene are MDHEN and SYDVKM. Unmatched junction bases numbered 7, after V lost 5 bases and J lost 0 bases. CDR3 coding DNA: TGTGCCAGCAGTCCACTAGCGCACCTCTCCTACGAGCAGTACTTC. Its translation is CASSPLAHLSYEQYF.

The genes are TRBV20-1 and TRBJ2-7; 9 nucleotides align to TRBD2. V lost 3 bases and J lost 0; bases outside the gene matches: 6. The length of the CDR3 is 15 residues. Germline assignment: CDR1 DFQATT and CDR2 SNEGSKA (reference sequence). The CDR3 DNA sequence: TGCAGTGCTAGTTCCCGACTAGCGGCCTCCTACGAGCAGTACTTC. It is translated as CSASSRLAASYEQYF.

The chain joins TRBV5-6 to TRBJ2-7; a possible D gene is TRBD1 (5 bases). There are 16 residues in the CDR3. CDR1 is SGHDT and CDR2 is YYEEEE in the germline V gene. Trimming left V 3 bases short and J 0 bases short, with 16 bases between. CDR3 residues: CASSYDQGLTSYEQYF. The CDR3 bases are TGTGCCAGCAGCTACGATCAGGGTTTAACCTCCTACGAGCAGTACTTC.

V and J are TRBV7-9 and TRBJ2-7; TRBD2 agrees at 9 bases. This CDR3 contains 15 residues. The V segment lost 4 bases and the J segment 3 bases; nucleotides outside the gene matches: 7. Per germline, CDR1 SEHNR and CDR2 FQNEAQ (reference sequence). The DNA of the CDR3 is TGTGCCAGCAGCTCCCAGGGACTAGCTGGCTACGAGCAGTACTTC. Its translation is CASSSQGLAGYEQYF.

V and J are TRBV9 and TRBJ2-2, with D possibly being TRBD2 (5 bases). CDR3 length: 15 residues. Per germline, CDR1 SGDLS and CDR2 YYNGEE. V was clipped by 0 bases and J by 0 bases, with 6 bases between them. The chain's CDR3 is CASSVASTNTGELFF. The CDR3 bases are TGTGCCAGCAGCGTAGCTAGCACGAACACCGGGGAGCTGTTTTTT. Full variable domain (rest looked up from reference TRBV9 and TRBJ2-2): DSGVTQTPKHLITATGQRVTLRCSPRSGDLSVYWYQQSLDQGLQFLIQYYNGEERAKGNILERFSAQQFPDLHSELNLSSLELGDSALYFCASSVASTNTGELFFGEGSRLTVL.

The rearrangement links TRBV7-3 to TRBJ2-5, with a possible D match to TRBD2 (6 bases). V was trimmed by 3 bases and J by 0 bases, leaving 11 bases between them. Germline CDR1 is SGHTA and CDR2 is FQGTGA. This CDR3 is built from 15 residues. The CDR3 DNA reads as TGTGCCAGCAGCTTGGGGGGAGGCAACCAAGAGACCCAGTACTTC. This sequence encodes CASSLGGGNQETQYF.

The rearrangement uses TRBV2 and TRBJ1-1; D possibly corresponds to TRBD1 (6 bases). The V gene's germline CDR1 is SNHLY and CDR2 FYNNEI. V lost 4 bases, J lost 4 bases, and 13 bases lay in between. The CDR3 runs to 14 residues. The CDR3 nucleotides are TGTGCCAGCAGTGTCGGGACATCGCTCACTGAAGCTTTCTTT. Protein product: CASSVGTSLTEAFF.

The chain has TRBV28 and TRBJ1-5; D might be TRBD1 (5 bases). The CDR3 extends over 16 amino acids. V was trimmed by 5 bases and J by 6 bases, leaving 20 bases between them. Germline V CDR1 and CDR2: MDHEN, SYDVKM. CDR3: CASSRRSQGSLQPQHF. In nucleotides, the CDR3 is TGTGCCAGCAGTCGACGATCCCAGGGAAGTCTTCAGCCCCAGCATTTT. The entire variable domain, with the rest obtained from reference TRBV28 and TRBJ1-5, is as follows: DVKVTQSSRYLVKRTGEKVFLECVQDMDHENMFWYRQDPGLGLRLIYFSYDVKMKEKGDIPEGYSVSREKKERFSLILESASTNQTSMYLCASSRRSQGSLQPQHFGDGTRLSIL.

The chain employs TRBV7-9 and TRBJ1-1; 7 nucleotides match TRBD1. The germline V gene has CDR1 SEHNR and CDR2 FQNEAQ (reference sequence). This CDR3 has 15 residues. J was trimmed by 6 bases and V by 0 bases; bases with no gene match: 7. In nucleotides, the CDR3 is TGTGCCAGCAGCTTAGCGACAGGGAATGAGGCTGAAGCTTTCTTT. Translating it yields CASSLATGNEAEAFF.

The chain has TRBV4-1 and TRBJ2-4; TRBD2 matches 16 bases. Germline CDR1 MGHRA, CDR2 YSYEKL. J gave up 3 bases and V 4 bases, and 6 bases lay outside the gene matches. This CDR3 comprises 18 residues. Written as DNA, the CDR3 is TGCGCCAGCAGCCCGGGACTAGCGGGAGGGCCCGGCAAAAACATTCAGTACTTC. Its translation: CASSPGLAGGPGKNIQYF.

V gene TRBV19 combines with J gene TRBJ2-7; a possible D gene is TRBD2 (5 bases). V lost 3 bases to trimming and J lost 0 bases, with 12 bases between them. CDR3 length: 15 amino acids. Germline V gives CDR1 LNHDA, CDR2 SQIVND (reference sequence). The CDR3 DNA reads TGTGCCAGTAGTATTACACTAGGGCCCTCCTACGAGCAGTACTTC. Protein product: CASSITLGPSYEQYF. Supplemented by reference TRBV19 and TRBJ2-7, the full variable domain reads DGGITQSPKYLFRKEGQNVTLSCEQNLNHDAMYWYRQDPGQGLRLIYYSQIVNDFQKGDIAEGYSVSREKKESFPLTVTSAQKNPTAFYLCASSITLGPSYEQYFGPGTRLTVT.

The V and J genes are TRBV5-4 and TRBJ2-7, with 14 bases identical to TRBD2. The CDR3 sequence is 15 residues long. The V and J ends lost 4 bases and 6 bases, in that order; junction bases with no gene match: 6. CDR1 SGHNT and CDR2 YYREEE come from the germline V gene (reference sequence). The CDR3 bases are TGTGCCAGCAGCCCGGGACTAGCGGGAGTCGGCGAGCAGTACTTC. It specifies CASSPGLAGVGEQYF.